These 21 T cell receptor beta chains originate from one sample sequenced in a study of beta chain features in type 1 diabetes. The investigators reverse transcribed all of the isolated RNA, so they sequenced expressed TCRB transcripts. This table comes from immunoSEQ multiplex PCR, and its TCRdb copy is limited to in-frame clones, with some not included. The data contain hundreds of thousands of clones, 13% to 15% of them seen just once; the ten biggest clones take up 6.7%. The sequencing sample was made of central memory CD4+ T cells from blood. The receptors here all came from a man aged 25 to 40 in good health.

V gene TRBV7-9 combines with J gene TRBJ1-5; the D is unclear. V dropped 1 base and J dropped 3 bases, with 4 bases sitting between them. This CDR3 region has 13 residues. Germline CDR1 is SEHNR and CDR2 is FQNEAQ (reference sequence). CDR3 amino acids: CASSLGINQPQHF. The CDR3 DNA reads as TGTGCCAGCAGCTTAGGCATCAATCAGCCCCAGCATTTT.

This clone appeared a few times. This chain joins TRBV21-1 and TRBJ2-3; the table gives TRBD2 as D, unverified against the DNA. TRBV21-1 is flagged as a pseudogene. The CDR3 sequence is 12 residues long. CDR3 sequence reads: CASSKAEDAQYF. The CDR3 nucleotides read TGTGCCAGCAGCAAAGCGGAGGATGCGCAGTATTTT.

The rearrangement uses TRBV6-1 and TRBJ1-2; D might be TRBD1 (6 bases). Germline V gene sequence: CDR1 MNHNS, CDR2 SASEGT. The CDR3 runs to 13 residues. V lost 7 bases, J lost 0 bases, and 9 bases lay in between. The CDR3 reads CASTEGANYGYTF. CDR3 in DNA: TGTGCCAGCACCGAGGGGGCTAACTATGGCTACACCTTC.

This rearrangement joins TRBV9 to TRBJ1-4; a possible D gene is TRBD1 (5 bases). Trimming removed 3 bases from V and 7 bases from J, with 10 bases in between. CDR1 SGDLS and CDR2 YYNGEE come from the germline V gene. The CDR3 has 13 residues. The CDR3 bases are TGTGCCAGCAGCGCAGGGCTCCGTGAAAAACTGTTTTTT. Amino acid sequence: CASSAGLREKLFF.

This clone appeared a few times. The CDR3 protein is CSVEDQGGYGYTF. CDR3 bases: TGCAGCGTTGAAGATCAAGGGGGCTATGGCTACACCTTC. The chain recombines TRBV29-1 with TRBJ1-2, with D tentatively TRBD1 (6 bases). This CDR3 spans 13 amino acids. V dropped 0 bases and J dropped 4 bases, with 9 bases sitting between them. Per the germline V gene, CDR1 is SQVTM and CDR2 is ANQGSEA.

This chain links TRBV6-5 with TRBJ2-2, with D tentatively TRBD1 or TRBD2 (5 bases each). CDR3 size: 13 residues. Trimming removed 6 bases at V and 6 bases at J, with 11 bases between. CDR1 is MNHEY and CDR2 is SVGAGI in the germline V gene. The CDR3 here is CASRHGGSGELFF. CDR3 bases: TGTGCCAGCAGACATGGGGGTTCCGGGGAGCTGTTTTTT.

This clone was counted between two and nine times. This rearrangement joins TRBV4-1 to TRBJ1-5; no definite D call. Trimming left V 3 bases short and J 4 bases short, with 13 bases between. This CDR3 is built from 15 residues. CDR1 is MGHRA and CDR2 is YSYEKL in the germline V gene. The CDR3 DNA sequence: TGCGCCAGCAGCCACGCTTTCCCGGCGAATCAGCCCCAGCATTTT. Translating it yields CASSHAFPANQPQHF.

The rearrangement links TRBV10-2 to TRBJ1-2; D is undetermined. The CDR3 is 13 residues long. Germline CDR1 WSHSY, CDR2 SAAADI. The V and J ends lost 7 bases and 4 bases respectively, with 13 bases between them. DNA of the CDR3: TGCGCCAGCACGGGCGCTGCCCGCTATGGCTACACCTTC. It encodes CASTGAARYGYTF.

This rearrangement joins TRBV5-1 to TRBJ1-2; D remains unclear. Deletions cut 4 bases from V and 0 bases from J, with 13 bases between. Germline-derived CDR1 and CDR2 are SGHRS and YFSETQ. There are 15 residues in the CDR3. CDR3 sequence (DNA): TGCGCCAGCAGCCTGGACGGAGGAGCTAACTATGGCTACACCTTC. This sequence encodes CASSLDGGANYGYTF.

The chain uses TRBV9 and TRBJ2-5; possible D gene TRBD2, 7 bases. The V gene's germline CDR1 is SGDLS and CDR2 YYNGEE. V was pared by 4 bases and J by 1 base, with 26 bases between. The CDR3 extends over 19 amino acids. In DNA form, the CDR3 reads TGTGCCAGCAGCCCCCGGGGGCGGGGGACCCAACTACTCCAAGAGACCCAGTACTTC. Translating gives CASSPRGRGTQLLQETQYF.

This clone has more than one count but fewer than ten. CDR3 in amino acids: CASSIYPVGGYEQYV. The CDR3 DNA reads as TGTGCCAGCAGCATCTACCCGGTAGGAGGCTACGAGCAGTACGTC. The rearrangement links TRBV7-9 to TRBJ2-7; D is possibly TRBD2 (5 bases). The V end was cut by 5 bases, the J end by 3 bases, with 17 bases between. This CDR3 contains 15 residues. Germline values: CDR1 SEHNR, CDR2 FQNEAQ (reference sequence).

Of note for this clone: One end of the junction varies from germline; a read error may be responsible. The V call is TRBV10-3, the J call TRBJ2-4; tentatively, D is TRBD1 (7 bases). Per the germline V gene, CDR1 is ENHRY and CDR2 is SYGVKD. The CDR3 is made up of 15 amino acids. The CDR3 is CASSSRGAPKNIQYF. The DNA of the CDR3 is TGTGCCAGCAGTTCCAGGGGGGCACCCAAAAACATTCAGTACTTC.

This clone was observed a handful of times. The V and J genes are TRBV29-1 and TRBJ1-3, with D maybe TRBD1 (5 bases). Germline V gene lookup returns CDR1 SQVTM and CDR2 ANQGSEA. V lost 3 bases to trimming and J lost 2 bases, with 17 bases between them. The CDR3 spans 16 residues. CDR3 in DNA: TGCAGCGTTGATTGCCAGGGACCCAAGGCTGGAAACACCATATATTTT. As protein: CSVDCQGPKAGNTIYF.

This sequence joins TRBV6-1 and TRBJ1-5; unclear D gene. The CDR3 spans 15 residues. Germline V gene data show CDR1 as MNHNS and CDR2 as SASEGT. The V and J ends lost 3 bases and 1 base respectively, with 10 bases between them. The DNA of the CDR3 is TGTGCCAGCAGTGATTTGAGGGCAAGCAATCAGCCCCAGCATTTT. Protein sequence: CASSDLRASNQPQHF.

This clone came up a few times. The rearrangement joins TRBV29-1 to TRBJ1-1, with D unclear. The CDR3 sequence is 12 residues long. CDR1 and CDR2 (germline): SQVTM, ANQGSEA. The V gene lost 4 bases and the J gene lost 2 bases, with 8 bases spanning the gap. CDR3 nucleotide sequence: TGCAGCGTTGGACAAGCCAACACTGAAGCTTTCTTT. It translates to CSVGQANTEAFF.

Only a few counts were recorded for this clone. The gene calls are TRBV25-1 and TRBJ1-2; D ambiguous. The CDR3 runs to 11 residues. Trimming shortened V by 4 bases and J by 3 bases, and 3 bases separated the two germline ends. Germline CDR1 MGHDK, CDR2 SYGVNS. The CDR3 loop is CASSAYYGYTF. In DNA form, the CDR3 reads TGTGCCAGCAGTGCGTACTATGGCTACACCTTC.

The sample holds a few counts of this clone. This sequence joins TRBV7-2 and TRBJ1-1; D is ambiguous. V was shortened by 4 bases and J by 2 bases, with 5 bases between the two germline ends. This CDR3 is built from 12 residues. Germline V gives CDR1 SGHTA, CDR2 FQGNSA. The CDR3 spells CASSYFNTEAFF. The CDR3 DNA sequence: TGTGCCAGCAGCTACTTTAACACTGAAGCTTTCTTT.

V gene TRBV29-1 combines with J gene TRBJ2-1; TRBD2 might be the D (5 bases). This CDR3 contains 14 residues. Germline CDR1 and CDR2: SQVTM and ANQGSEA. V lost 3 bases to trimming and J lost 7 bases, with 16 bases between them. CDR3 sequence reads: CSVDLGLSRNEQFF. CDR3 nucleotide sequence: TGCAGCGTTGACTTAGGACTGAGCAGGAATGAGCAGTTCTTC.

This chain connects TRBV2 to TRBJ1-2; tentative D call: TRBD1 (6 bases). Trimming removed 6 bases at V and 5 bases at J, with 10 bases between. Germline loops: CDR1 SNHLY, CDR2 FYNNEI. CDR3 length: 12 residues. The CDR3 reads CASSEDRYGYTF. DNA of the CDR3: TGTGCCAGCAGCGAGGACAGATATGGCTACACCTTC. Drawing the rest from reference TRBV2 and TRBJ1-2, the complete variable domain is EPEVTQTPSHQVTQMGQEVILRCVPISNHLYFYWYRQILGQKVEFLVSFYNNEISEKSEIFDDQFSVERPDGSNFTLKIRSTKLEDSAMYFCASSEDRYGYTFGSGTRLTVV.

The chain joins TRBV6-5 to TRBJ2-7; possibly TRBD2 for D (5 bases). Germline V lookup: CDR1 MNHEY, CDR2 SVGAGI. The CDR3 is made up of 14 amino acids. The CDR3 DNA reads TGTGCCAGCAGTTACTCTCCTAGCTCCCACGAGCAGTACGTC. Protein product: CASSYSPSSHEQYV.

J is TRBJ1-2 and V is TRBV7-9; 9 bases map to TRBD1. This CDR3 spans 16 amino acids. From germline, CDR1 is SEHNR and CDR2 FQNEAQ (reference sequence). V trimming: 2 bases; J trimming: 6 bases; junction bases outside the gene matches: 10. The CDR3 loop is CASSLSATGTGNGYTF. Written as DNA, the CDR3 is TGTGCCAGCAGCTTATCAGCTACCGGGACAGGGAATGGCTACACCTTC.